This paragraph covers one T cell receptor (beta chain) sequence. These data are taken from a study of T cell changes during pregnancy in multiple sclerosis. The V and J ends lost 0 bases and 4 bases respectively, with 18 bases between them. CDR1 is SGHNT, CDR2 YENEEA, per germline. The length of the CDR3 is 17 residues. Sequencing was performed with immunoSEQ multiplex PCR; in TCRdb, only in-frame clones are kept and a portion is missing. The profile covers about 31,000 clones, with around 89% appearing a single time and 5% to 7.5% taken by the ten largest. The input for sequencing was CD8+ T cells from peripheral blood mononuclear cells, taken in the second trimester of pregnancy. The origin of this receptor is a female donor with multiple sclerosis, enrolled in a pregnancy study. The V call is TRBV11-3, the J call TRBJ1-2; D gene unclear. CDR3 amino acids: CASSLDPSSAWAYGYTF. CDR3 bases: TGTGCCAGCAGCTTAGATCCAAGTAGTGCGTGGGCCTATGGCTACACCTTC.